This is a list of T cell receptor beta chains from one sample in a study of blood T cell repertoires in COVID-19. The protocol was immunoSEQ multiplex PCR, while the TCRdb copy is restricted to in-frame clones and leaves out a portion. The sample lists approximately 150,000 clones; 70% to 90% were seen once. The sample comprised PBMCs or T cells enriched from blood (not recorded which). The source is a woman in her forties or fifties with acute COVID-19. CDR3s include the opening cysteine and the closing phenylalanine or tryptophan. A D gene is named only where the DNA matches it firmly. Clone size, where shown, is once, few, many, or a class for clones that have expanded.

d_gene	v_gene	j_gene	abundance	CDR3nt	CDR3aa
TRBD1	TRBV9	TRBJ1-2	.	TGTGCCAGCAGCCCCCAGACAGGGCAAAACTATGGCTACACCTTC	CASSPQTGQNYGYTF
.	TRBV29-1	TRBJ2-7	once	TGCAGCGTTGGCCTTCCCAGTAACGAGCAGTACTTC	CSVGLPSNEQYF
TRBD1	TRBV4-1	TRBJ1-1	.	TGCGCCAGCAGCCAAGACCCAGGGGGAACAAACACTGAAGCTTTCTTT	CASSQDPGGTNTEAFF
.	TRBV12-5	TRBJ1-5	.	TGTGCTAGTGGTTTGGAACAGGGTAGCAATCAGCCCCAGCATTTT	CASGLEQGSNQPQHF
TRBD2	TRBV4-1	TRBJ2-1	.	TGCGCCAGCAGCCAAGGGGTAGCGGGGCCCGTGGATGAGCAGTTCTTC	CASSQGVAGPVDEQFF
TRBD1	TRBV19	TRBJ1-2	.	TGTGCCAGTAGTTTCATAGGGGGCCGGGGAGATGGCTACACCTTC	CASSFIGGRGDGYTF
.	TRBV5-1	TRBJ1-1	.	TGCGCCAGCAGCCGTGTCGGGGGTTCGGGTACTGAAGCTTTCTTT	CASSRVGGSGTEAFF
TRBD1	TRBV7-9	TRBJ2-3	.	TGTGCCAGCAGCCGGGACAGGGGGTTCTCAGATACGCAGTATTTT	CASSRDRGFSDTQYF
TRBD1	TRBV4-2	TRBJ1-4	.	TGTGCCAGCAGCCAGACAGGGATTAATGAAAAACTGTTTTTT	CASSQTGINEKLFF
.	TRBV7-9	TRBJ1-1	.	TGTGCCAGCAGCTCCCATCGGGGGGCGAACACTGAAGCTTTCTTT	CASSSHRGANTEAFF
.	TRBV7-6	TRBJ1-2	.	TGTGCCAGCAGCTTAGGGGGCGGCCAGGGGATGTTTGGCTACACCTTC	CASSLGGGQGMFGYTF
TRBD1	TRBV13	TRBJ1-1	few	TGTGCCAGCAGCGGACAGGGGATGAACACTGAAGCTTTCTTT	CASSGQGMNTEAFF
.	TRBV19	TRBJ1-1	many	TGTGCCAGTAGTATAGCAACGGGAACGGATTATGAAGCTTTCTTT	CASSIATGTDYEAFF
TRBD1	TRBV15	TRBJ2-5	.	TGTGCCACCAGCAGAGGGGGACAGGGCGGGGAGACCCAGTACTTC	CATSRGGQGGETQYF
TRBD1	TRBV4-1	TRBJ2-7	.	TGCGCCAGCAGCCAAGTGACAGGGCCCGACCTATGGGAGCAGTACTTC	CASSQVTGPDLWEQYF
.	TRBV2	TRBJ2-5	.	TGTGCCAGCAGCGCCGATGGGCTAGGAGGACAAGAGACCCAGTACTTC	CASSADGLGGQETQYF
.	TRBV2	TRBJ2-4	once	TGTGCCAGCAGTTTAGACAGACCGGGGTACTTC	CASSLDRPGYF
.	TRBV6-5	TRBJ2-7	.	TGTGCCAGTAGGAGGGAGGCTTTCCACGAGCAGTACTTC	CASRREAFHEQYF
.	TRBV5-6	TRBJ2-3	.	TGTGCCAGCAGCTTGGGAGGTCGAGTAACAGATACGCAGTATTTT	CASSLGGRVTDTQYF
.	TRBV12-3/TRBV12-4	TRBJ2-1	.	TGTGCCAGCAGCGTCGACAGGAATGAGCAGTTCTTC	CASSVDRNEQFF
.	TRBV4-3	TRBJ1-3	.	TGCGCCAGCAGCCAAGTTACAGGGAGCTCTGGAAACACCATATATTTT	CASSQVTGSSGNTIYF
.	TRBV5-4	TRBJ2-1	once	TGTGCCAGCTTAAAGTCAGGAGGCTCCTACAATGAGCAGTTCTTC	CASLKSGGSYNEQFF
TRBD1	TRBV3-1/TRBV3-2	TRBJ2-2	.	TGTGCCAGCAGTCACAGGGGGCCCACCGGGGAGCTGTTTTTT	CASSHRGPTGELFF
.	TRBV7-3	TRBJ2-2	.	TGTGCCAGCAGCCCGAATTCCCTAGCGCTCGCGAACACCGGGGAGCTGTTTTTT	CASSPNSLALANTGELFF
.	TRBV7-9	TRBJ1-1	few	TGTGCCAGCAGCTACACAGAAAACACTGAAGCTTTCTTT	CASSYTENTEAFF
.	TRBV19	TRBJ1-2	.	TGTGCCAGTAGTATCGGGTCAGCCAACTATGGCTACACCTTC	CASSIGSANYGYTF
TRBD1	TRBV30	TRBJ2-6	.	TGTGCCTGGATGAGGACAGGGGTCCTCTCTGGGGCCAACGTCCTGACTTTC	CAWMRTGVLSGANVLTF
TRBD1	TRBV7-9	TRBJ1-1	.	TGTGCCAGCAGCTTAGACTACAGGGGGGCTTTCTTT	CASSLDYRGAFF
TRBD1	TRBV29-1	TRBJ2-7	.	TGCAGCGTTACCCAGGGGGCCCGGGACGAGCAGTACTTC	CSVTQGARDEQYF
TRBD2	TRBV4-1	TRBJ2-3	.	TGCGCCAGCAGCCAAGAAGTGAGCGGGGGGACAGATACGCAGTATTTT	CASSQEVSGGTDTQYF
.	TRBV7-3	TRBJ2-3	.	TGTGCCAGCAGCCCAGGGGTTAGCACAGATACGCAGTATTTT	CASSPGVSTDTQYF
.	TRBV9	TRBJ1-2	.	TGTGCCAGCAGCTCGGAACTACATGGCTACACCTTC	CASSSELHGYTF
.	TRBV6-2/TRBV6-3	TRBJ1-3	.	TGTGCCAGCAGCGCTTACAGGGCCTCCTCTGGAAACACCATATATTTT	CASSAYRASSGNTIYF
.	TRBV30	TRBJ1-1	.	TGTGCCTGGACTTACGGTGGCACTGAAGCTTTCTTT	CAWTYGGTEAFF
TRBD1	TRBV4-1	TRBJ2-5	once	TGCGCCAGCAGCCAAGATGGACAGGGATTAAGAGGACGGGAGACCCAGTACTTC	CASSQDGQGLRGRETQYF
.	TRBV5-1	TRBJ1-2	.	TGCGCCAGCAGCTCCCGGGATAACTATGGCTACACCTTC	CASSSRDNYGYTF
.	TRBV11-3	TRBJ2-1	.	TGTGCCAGCAGAGCACCGAGTTCAGGGGTCGTCAACAATGAGCAGTTCTTC	CASRAPSSGVVNNEQFF
.	TRBV11-2	TRBJ2-5	.	TGTGCCAGCAGCCCTCTAGGTTACCCTGAGACCCAGTACTTC	CASSPLGYPETQYF
TRBD2	TRBV5-4	TRBJ2-3	.	TGTGCCAGCAGCTTGGGACTAGCGGAAAGGGGGGGCACAGATACGCAGTATTTT	CASSLGLAERGGTDTQYF
.	TRBV9	TRBJ2-1	.	TGTGCCAGCAGCGTTAGTCAGGGCTCCTACAATGAGCAGTTCTTC	CASSVSQGSYNEQFF
TRBD2	TRBV11-3	TRBJ2-7	.	TGTGCCAGCAGCTTAGTAGCGGGAATCTACGAGCAGTACTTC	CASSLVAGIYEQYF
TRBD1	TRBV29-1	TRBJ2-3	.	TGCAGCGTCACAGGGGGCGGAGGCACAGATACGCAGTATTTT	CSVTGGGGTDTQYF
TRBD2	TRBV7-2	TRBJ2-7	.	TGTGCCAGCAGCTTAGCGGGAGGGCCCTCCGAGCAGTACTTC	CASSLAGGPSEQYF
.	TRBV5-1	TRBJ1-4	.	TGCGCCAGCAGCTTGGGGATTGGGCGCCTCGACGAAAAACTGTTTTTT	CASSLGIGRLDEKLFF
.	TRBV19	TRBJ2-1	.	TGTGCCACCGGGATTTACAATGAGCAGTTCTTC	CATGIYNEQFF
.	TRBV28	TRBJ2-1	.	TGTGCCAGCAGTTTATCCGGGTTGGAGCAGTTCTTC	CASSLSGLEQFF
.	TRBV5-5	TRBJ1-4	.	TGTGCCAGCAGCTTGGCGGGGTGGGCTAATGAAAAACTGTTTTTT	CASSLAGWANEKLFF
.	TRBV27	TRBJ2-7	.	TGTGCCAGGACGCAGGGGTACGTGTCCTACGAGCAGTACTTC	CARTQGYVSYEQYF